The entry that follows covers one T cell receptor (beta chain) sequence. This sample was included in a study of shared clonotypes between healthy human individuals. TCRdb's copy holds only in-frame clones and misses some; the assay was immunoSEQ multiplex PCR. This table has 2 million to 2.5 million clones, approximately 94% appearing once. Sample: naive CD4+ T cells sorted from blood. Indicated subset: CD45RA+ positively selected. The receptor's source is a man aged 18 to 29 in good health.

The CDR3 sequence: CASSRGAGATEAFF. Here the CDR3 DNA reads TGTGCCAGCAGTAGGGGGGCAGGGGCCACTGAAGCTTTCTTT. This rearrangement joins TRBV6-5 to TRBJ1-1, with D possibly matching TRBD1 (6 bases). This CDR3 has 14 amino acids. The ends were cut back, 5 bases at V and 4 bases at J, with 14 bases in the middle. Germline CDR1 MNHEY, CDR2 SVGAGI.